This T cell receptor beta chain was identified during a study of blood T cells in healthy people across ages. In germline, CDR1 is MNHEY, CDR2 SMNVEV (reference sequence). The CDR3 has 13 residues. Trimming removed 2 bases from V and 11 bases from J, with 10 bases in between. A second about 7 to 11 cycle PCR used barcoded and J-beta primers. TCRdb fed the 5' RACE reads into MiXCR, producing one record per CDR3 protein. The table has some 890,000 distinct CDR3 sequences, almost 30% seen once. There are a few counts of this clonotype. In each sample, at least 6 million PBMCs were isolated. These records were also assigned to another study, of T cells of mothers and their children. That work adds: According to the study, all extracted RNA entered cDNA synthesis at around 1.5 ug per 15 ul. Related mother-child pairs shared marginally more repertoire than unrelated pairs, though not significantly.

The sequence was obtained from a woman between 40 and 55 years old in good health. This chain joins TRBV27 and TRBJ1-6; TRBD1 might be the D (6 bases). Material: blood. The CDR3 here is CASSLRGNPPLHF. The CDR3 bases are TGTGCCAGCAGTTTAAGGGGGAATCCACCCCTCCACTTT.